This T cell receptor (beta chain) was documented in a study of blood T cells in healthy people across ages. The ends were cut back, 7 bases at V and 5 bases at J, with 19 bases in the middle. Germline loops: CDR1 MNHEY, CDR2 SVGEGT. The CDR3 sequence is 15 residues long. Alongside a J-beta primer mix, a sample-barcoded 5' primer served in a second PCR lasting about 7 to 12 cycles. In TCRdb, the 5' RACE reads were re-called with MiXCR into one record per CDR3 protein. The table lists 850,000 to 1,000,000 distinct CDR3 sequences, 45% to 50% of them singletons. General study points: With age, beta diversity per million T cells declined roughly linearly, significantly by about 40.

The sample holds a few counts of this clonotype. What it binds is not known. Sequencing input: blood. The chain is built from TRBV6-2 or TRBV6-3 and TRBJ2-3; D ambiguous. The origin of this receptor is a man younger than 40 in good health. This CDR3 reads CASNPSDGLRDTQYF. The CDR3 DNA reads TGTGCCAGCAACCCGTCCGACGGCCTGAGAGATACGCAGTATTTT.